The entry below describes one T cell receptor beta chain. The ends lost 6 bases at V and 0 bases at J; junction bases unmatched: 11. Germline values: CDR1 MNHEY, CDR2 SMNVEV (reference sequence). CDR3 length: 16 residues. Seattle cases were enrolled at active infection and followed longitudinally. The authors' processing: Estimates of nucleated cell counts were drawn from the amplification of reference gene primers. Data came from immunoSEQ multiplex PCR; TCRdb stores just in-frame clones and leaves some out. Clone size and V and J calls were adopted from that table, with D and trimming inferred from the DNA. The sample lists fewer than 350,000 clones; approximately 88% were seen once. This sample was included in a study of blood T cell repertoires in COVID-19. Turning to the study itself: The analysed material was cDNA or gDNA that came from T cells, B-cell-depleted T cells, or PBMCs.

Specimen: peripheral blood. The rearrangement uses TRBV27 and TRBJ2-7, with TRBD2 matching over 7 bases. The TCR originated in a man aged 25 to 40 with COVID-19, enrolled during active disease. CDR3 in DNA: TGTGCCAGCAGGATCGCCGGAGCGGGGAACTCCTACGAGCAGTACTTC. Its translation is CASRIAGAGNSYEQYF.